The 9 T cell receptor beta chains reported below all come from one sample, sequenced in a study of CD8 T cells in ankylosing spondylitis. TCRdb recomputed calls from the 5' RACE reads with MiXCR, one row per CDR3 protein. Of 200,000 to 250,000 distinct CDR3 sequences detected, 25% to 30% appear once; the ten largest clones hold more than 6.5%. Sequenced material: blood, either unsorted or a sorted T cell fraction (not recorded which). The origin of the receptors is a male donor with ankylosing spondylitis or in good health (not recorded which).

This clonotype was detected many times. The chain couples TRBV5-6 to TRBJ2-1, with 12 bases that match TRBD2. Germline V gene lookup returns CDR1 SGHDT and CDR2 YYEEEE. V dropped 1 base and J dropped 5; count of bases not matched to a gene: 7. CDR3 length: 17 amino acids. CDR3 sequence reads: CASSLIGLAGTNNEQFF. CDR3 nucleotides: TGTGCCAGCAGCTTGATCGGACTAGCGGGGACGAACAATGAGCAGTTCTTC.

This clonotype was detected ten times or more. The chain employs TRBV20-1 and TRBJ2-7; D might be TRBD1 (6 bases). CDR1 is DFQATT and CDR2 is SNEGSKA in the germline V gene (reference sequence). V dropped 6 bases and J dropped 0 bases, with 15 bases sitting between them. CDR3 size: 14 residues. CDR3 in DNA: TGCAGTGCCACGGACAGCCTCAACTCCTACGAGCAGTACTTC. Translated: CSATDSLNSYEQYF.

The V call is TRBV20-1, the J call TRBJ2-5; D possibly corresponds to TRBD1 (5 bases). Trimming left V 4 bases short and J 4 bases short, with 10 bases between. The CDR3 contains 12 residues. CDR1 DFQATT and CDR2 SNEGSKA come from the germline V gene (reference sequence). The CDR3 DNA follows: TGCAGTGCTAACAGGTTCGCAGAGACCCAGTACTTC. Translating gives CSANRFAETQYF.

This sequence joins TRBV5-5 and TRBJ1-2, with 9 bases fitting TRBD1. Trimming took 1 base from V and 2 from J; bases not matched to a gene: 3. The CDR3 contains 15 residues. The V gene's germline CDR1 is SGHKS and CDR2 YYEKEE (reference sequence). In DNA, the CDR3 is TGTGCCAGCAGCTTGTCGGGACAGGGAAACTATGGCTACACCTTC. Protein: CASSLSGQGNYGYTF.

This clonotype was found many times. CDR3 coding DNA: TGTGCCAGCAGTTACTCCGGAGGGGGCTACGGAGAAGCTTTCTTT. It encodes CASSYSGGGYGEAFF. This sequence joins TRBV6-5 and TRBJ1-1; 7 bases are a match to TRBD1. The CDR3 runs 15 residues. Germline V gene sequence: CDR1 MNHEY, CDR2 SVGAGI. With V trimmed by 0 bases and J by 8 bases, 9 bases remained unmatched.

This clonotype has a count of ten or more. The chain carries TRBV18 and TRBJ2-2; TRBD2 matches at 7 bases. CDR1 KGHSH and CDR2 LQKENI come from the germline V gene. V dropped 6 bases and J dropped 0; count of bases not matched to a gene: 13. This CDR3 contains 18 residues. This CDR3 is CASSRGLIFQANTGELFF. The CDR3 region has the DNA TGTGCCAGCTCGAGGGGACTAATATTTCAGGCGAACACCGGGGAGCTGTTTTTT.

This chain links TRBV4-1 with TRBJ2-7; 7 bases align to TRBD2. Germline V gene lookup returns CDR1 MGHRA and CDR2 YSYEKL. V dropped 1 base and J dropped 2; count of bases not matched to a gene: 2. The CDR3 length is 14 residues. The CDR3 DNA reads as TGCGCCAGCAGCCAAGCTAGCGGCACCTACGAGCAGTACTTC. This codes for CASSQASGTYEQYF.

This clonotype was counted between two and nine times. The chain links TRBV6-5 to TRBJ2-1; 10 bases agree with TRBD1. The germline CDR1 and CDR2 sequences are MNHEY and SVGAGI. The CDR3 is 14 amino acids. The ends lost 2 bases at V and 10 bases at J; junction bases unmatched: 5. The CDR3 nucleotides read TGTGCCAGCAGTTACCCCGGACAGGGGGGCGAGCAGTTCTTC. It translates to CASSYPGQGGEQFF.

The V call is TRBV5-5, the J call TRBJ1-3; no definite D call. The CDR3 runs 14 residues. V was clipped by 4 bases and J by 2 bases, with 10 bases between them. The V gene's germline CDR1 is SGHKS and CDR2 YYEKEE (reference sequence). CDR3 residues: CASSPGEAGNTIYF. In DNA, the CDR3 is TGTGCCAGCAGCCCCGGGGAAGCTGGAAACACCATATATTTT.